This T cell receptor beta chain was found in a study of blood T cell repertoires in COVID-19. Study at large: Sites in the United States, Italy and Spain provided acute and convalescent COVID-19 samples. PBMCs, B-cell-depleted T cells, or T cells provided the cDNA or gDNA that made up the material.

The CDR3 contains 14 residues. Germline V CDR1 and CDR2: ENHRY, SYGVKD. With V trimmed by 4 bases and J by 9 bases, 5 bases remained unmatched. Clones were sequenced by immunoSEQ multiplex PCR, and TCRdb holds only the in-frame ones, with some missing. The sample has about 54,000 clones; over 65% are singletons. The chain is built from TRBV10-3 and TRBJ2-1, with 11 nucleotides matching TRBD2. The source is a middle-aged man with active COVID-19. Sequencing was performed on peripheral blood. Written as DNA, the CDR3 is TGTGCCATCAGTGGTAGTAGCGGGAGGGGTGAGCAGTTCTTC. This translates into CAISGSSGRGEQFF.